Detailed here is one T cell receptor (beta chain). The data are from a study of cytomegalovirus exposure and HLA in healthy donors. PCR involved 60 Vbeta and 13 Jbeta primers. TCRdb keeps only in-frame clones here, not all; method: immunoSEQ multiplex PCR. The sample lists 90,000 to 140,000 clones; 60% to 85% were seen once. This CDR3 comprises 18 residues. The germline CDR1 and CDR2 sequences are MDHEN and SYDVKM. V dropped 2 bases and J dropped 1 base, with 20 bases sitting between them. The specimen sequenced was PBMCs. The gene calls are TRBV28 and TRBJ2-5; the D gene is possibly TRBD2 (6 bases). This sequence originates from a man aged 35 to 55 in good health and CMV-seronegative. The CDR3 loop is CASSLKFGSGEFQETQYF. DNA for the CDR3: TGTGCCAGCAGTTTAAAGTTCGGTAGCGGAGAATTCCAAGAGACCCAGTACTTC.